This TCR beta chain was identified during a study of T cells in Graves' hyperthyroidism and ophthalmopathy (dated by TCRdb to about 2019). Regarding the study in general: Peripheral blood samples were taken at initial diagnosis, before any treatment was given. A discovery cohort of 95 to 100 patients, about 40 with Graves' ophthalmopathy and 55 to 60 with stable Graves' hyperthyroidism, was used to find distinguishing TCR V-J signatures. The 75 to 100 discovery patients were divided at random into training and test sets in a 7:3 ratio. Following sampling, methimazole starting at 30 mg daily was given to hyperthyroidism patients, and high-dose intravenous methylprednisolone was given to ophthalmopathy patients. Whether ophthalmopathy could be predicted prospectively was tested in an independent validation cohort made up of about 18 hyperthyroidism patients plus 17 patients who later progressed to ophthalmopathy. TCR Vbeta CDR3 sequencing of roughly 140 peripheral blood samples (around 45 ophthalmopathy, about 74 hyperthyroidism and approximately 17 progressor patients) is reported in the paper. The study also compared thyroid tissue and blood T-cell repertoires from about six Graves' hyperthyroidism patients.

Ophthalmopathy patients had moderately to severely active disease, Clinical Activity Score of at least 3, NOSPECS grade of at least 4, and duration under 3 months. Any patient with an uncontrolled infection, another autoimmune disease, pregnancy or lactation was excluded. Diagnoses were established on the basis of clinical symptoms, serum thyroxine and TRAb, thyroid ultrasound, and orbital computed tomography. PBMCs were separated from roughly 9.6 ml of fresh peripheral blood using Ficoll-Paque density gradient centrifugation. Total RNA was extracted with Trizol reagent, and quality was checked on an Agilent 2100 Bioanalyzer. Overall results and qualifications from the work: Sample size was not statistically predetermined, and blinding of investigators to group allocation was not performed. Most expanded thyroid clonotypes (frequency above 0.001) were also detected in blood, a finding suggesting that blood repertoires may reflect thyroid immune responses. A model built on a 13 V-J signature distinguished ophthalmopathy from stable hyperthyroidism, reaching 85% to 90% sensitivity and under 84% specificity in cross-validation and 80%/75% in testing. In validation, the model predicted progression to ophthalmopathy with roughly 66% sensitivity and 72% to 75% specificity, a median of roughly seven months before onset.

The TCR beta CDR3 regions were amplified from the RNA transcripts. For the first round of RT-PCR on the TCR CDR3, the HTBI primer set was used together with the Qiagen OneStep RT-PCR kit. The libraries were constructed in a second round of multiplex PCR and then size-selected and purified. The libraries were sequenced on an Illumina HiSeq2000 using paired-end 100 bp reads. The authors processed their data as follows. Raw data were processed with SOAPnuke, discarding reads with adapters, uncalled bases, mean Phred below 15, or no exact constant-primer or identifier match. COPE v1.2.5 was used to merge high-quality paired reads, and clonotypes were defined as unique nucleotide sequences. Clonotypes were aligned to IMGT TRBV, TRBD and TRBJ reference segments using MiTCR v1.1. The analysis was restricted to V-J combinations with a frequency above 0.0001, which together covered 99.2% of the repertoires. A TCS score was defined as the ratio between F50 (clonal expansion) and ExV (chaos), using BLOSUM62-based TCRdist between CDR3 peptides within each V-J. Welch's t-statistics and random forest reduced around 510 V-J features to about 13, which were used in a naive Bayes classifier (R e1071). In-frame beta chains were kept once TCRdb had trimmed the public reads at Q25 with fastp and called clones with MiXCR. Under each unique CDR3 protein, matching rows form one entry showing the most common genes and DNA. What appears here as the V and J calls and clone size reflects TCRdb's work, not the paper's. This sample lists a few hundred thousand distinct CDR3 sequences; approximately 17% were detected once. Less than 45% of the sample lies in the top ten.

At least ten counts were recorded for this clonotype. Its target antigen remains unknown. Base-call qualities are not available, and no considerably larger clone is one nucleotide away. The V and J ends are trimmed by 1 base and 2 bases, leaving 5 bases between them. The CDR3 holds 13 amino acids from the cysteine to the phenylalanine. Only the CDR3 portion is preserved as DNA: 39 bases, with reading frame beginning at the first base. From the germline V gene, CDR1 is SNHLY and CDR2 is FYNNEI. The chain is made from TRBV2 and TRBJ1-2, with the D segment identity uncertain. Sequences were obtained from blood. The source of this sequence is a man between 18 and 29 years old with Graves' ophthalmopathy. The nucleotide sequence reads TGTGCCAGCAGTGAAGGACCAAACTATGGCTACACCTTC. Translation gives CASSEGPNYGYTF.